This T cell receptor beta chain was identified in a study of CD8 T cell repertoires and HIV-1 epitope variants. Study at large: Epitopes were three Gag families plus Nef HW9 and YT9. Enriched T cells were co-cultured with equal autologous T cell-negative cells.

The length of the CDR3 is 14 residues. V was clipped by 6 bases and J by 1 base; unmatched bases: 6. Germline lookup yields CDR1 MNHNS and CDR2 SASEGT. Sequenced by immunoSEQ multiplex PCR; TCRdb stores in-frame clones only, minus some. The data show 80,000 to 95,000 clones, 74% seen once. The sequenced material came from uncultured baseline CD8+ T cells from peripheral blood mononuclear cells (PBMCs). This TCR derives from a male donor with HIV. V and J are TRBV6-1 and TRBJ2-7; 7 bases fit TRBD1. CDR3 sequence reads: CASSRDSRSYEQYF. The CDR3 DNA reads TGTGCCAGCAGCCGGGACAGCCGTTCCTACGAGCAGTACTTC.